This T cell receptor beta chain was sequenced for a study of blood T cell repertoires in COVID-19. Overall study context: The United States, Italy and Spain were the sources of the acute and convalescent COVID-19 samples. From T cells, B-cell-depleted T cells, or PBMCs came the material, which was cDNA or gDNA.

In the authors' workflow: For nucleated cells, counts were estimated from reference gene primer amplification. Only in-frame clones appear in the TCRdb table, and some are missing; sequencing was by immunoSEQ multiplex PCR. The V and J calls and clone size come from that table; D and trimming were worked out from the DNA. The repertoire holds a few hundred thousand clones, with roughly 90% as singletons. Participants, roughly 18 to 89 years old, spanned 25 or so US areas. V lost 1 base, J lost 2 bases, and 6 bases stayed unmatched. The CDR3 covers 16 residues. The V gene's germline CDR1 is SGHAT and CDR2 FQNNGV.

This TCR came from a woman between 18 and 29 years old with acute COVID-19. Sequencing input: PBMCs or T cells enriched from blood (not recorded which). The V and J genes are TRBV11-2 and TRBJ1-1; 8 bases are a match to TRBD1. The CDR3 is CASSLALQGGNTEAFF. In DNA, the CDR3 is TGTGCCAGCAGCTTAGCCCTACAGGGGGGAAACACTGAAGCTTTCTTT.